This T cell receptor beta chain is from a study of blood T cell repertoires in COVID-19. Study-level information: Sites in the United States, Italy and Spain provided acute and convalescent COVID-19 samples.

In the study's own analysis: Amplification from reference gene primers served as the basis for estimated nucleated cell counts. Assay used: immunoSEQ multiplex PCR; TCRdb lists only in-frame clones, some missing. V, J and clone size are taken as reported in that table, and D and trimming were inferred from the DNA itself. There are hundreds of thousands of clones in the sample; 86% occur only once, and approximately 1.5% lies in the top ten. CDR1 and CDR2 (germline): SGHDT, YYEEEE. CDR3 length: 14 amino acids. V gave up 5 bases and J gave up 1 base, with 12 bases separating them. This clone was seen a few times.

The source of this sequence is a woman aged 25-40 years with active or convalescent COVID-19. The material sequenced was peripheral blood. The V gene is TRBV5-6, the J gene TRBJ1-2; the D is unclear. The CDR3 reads CASSSAGRNYGYTF. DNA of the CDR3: TGTGCCAGCAGTTCTGCGGGCCGTAACTATGGCTACACCTTC.